Listed below are T cell receptor beta chains from one sample, sequenced in a study of shared clonotypes between healthy human individuals. Generated by immunoSEQ multiplex PCR, the TCRdb table keeps only in-frame clones and is missing some. The sample has about 2.4 million clones, under 95% seen once. The source material was naive CD4+ T cells from PBMCs. Receptor source: a man between 18 and 35 years old in good health. Some clones in this sample may be carry-over from other donors' samples. Both conserved end residues are part of each CDR3. A D gene is named only where the DNA matches it firmly. A row's size may be missing; if present it is once, few, many or a size class.

cdr3_aa,cdr3_nt,clone_size,v_call,cdr3_length,d_call,j_call
CASNSVPSRGDTQYF,TGCGCCAGCAATTCGGTTCCCTCCAGGGGGGATACGCAGTATTTT,once,TRBV4-1,15,TRBD1,TRBJ2-3
CAARAPTDTQYF,TGTGCCGCACGGGCTCCCACAGATACGCAGTATTTT,NA,TRBV28,12,NA,TRBJ2-3
CAWRSLGGDQPQHF,TGTGCCTGGAGGTCCCTCGGGGGGGATCAGCCCCAGCATTTT,NA,TRBV30,14,NA,TRBJ1-5
CASSLDLAGGGEQFF,TGCGCCAGCAGCTTGGACCTAGCGGGAGGTGGTGAGCAGTTCTTC,NA,TRBV5-1,15,TRBD2,TRBJ2-1
CASSRVLAENRAQYF,TGTGCCAGCAGCCGAGTACTAGCGGAGAACCGGGCCCAGTACTTC,NA,TRBV4-2,15,TRBD2,TRBJ2-5
CASSSGALNEQFF,TGTGCCAGCAGTTCGGGCGCCCTCAATGAGCAGTTCTTC,NA,TRBV7-3,13,NA,TRBJ2-1
CASSFPLMTQHF,TGTGCCAGCAGTTTCCCCCTGATGACCCAGCATTTT,NA,TRBV28,12,NA,TRBJ1-5
CASRGLAFTGELFF,TGTGCCAGCCGGGGACTAGCGTTTACCGGGGAGCTGTTTTTT,NA,TRBV9,14,TRBD2,TRBJ2-2
CASRTGTSGSYEQYF,TGTGCCAGCAGAACCGGGACTAGCGGGAGTTACGAGCAGTACTTC,NA,TRBV6-1,15,TRBD2,TRBJ2-7
CASRTFRDPGQPQHF,TGTGCCAGCAGAACCTTTAGGGACCCGGGACAGCCCCAGCATTTT,few,TRBV6-6,15,NA,TRBJ1-5
CASSIGKFFYEQYF,TGTGCCAGTAGTATAGGTAAATTCTTCTACGAGCAGTACTTC,NA,TRBV19,14,NA,TRBJ2-7
CSVAGGGTEAFF,TGCAGCGTGGCAGGAGGAGGGACTGAAGCTTTCTTT,few,TRBV29-1,12,NA,TRBJ1-1
CAISGDIYTGELFF,TGTGCCATCAGTGGGGACATCTACACCGGGGAGCTGTTTTTT,NA,TRBV10-3,14,NA,TRBJ2-2
CASSIKGYQETQYF,TGCGCCAGCAGTATAAAAGGGTATCAAGAGACCCAGTACTTC,NA,TRBV23-1,14,NA,TRBJ2-5
CASSPGRGDGYTF,TGTGCCAGCAGCCCGGGACGGGGCGATGGCTACACCTTC,NA,TRBV5-4,13,NA,TRBJ1-2
CASSQSPGGEAFF,TGTGCCAGCAGCCAAAGCCCTGGGGGTGAAGCTTTCTTT,NA,TRBV7-9,13,NA,TRBJ1-1
CASSYNPYGYTF,TGTGCCAGCAGTTATAATCCATATGGCTACACCTTC,NA,TRBV28,12,NA,TRBJ1-2
CASSSPYTVRGTQYF,TGTGCCAGCAGTTCCCCTTATACAGTCCGTGGTACGCAGTATTTT,NA,TRBV28,15,NA,TRBJ2-3
CASRRGGAVGGYTF,TGTGCCAGCAGGAGGGGGGGGGCCGTCGGTGGCTACACCTTC,NA,TRBV25-1,14,NA,TRBJ1-2
CASSSPGGGEGTGELFF,TGTGCCAGCAGCTCCCCCGGAGGGGGGGAAGGCACCGGGGAGCTGTTTTTT,NA,TRBV5-5,17,NA,TRBJ2-2
CASSSGTGSDQPQHF,TGCGCCAGCAGCTCTGGGACAGGGAGCGATCAGCCCCAGCATTTT,NA,TRBV5-1,15,TRBD1,TRBJ1-5
CASSPRTGGSRELFF,TGTGCCAGCAGTCCCCGGACAGGGGGCTCCCGGGAGCTGTTTTTT,NA,TRBV27,15,TRBD1,TRBJ2-2
CASRQVARQGAVNTEAFF,TGTGCCAGCAGACAGGTGGCCAGACAGGGGGCAGTGAACACTGAAGCTTTCTTT,NA,TRBV7-6,18,TRBD1,TRBJ1-1
CASSYIRNQPQHF,TGTGCCAGCAGTTACATTCGCAATCAGCCCCAGCATTTT,once,TRBV6-5,13,NA,TRBJ1-5
CASSQDSTGTLAFF,TGTGCCAGCAGCCAAGATTCTACGGGGACACTCGCTTTCTTT,NA,TRBV14,14,NA,TRBJ1-1
CSVTWSDGTEAFF,TGCAGCGTTACCTGGAGCGACGGCACTGAAGCTTTCTTT,NA,TRBV29-1,13,NA,TRBJ1-1
CANSPWTGPTYEQYF,TGTGCCAACAGCCCATGGACCGGGCCAACCTACGAGCAGTACTTC,NA,TRBV5-6,15,NA,TRBJ2-7
CASSWPGVSGYTF,TGTGCCAGCAGTTGGCCCGGGGTATCTGGCTACACCTTC,NA,TRBV28,13,NA,TRBJ1-2
CASSLIRTEEQYF,TGTGCCAGCAGCTTAATCCGGACGGAAGAGCAGTACTTC,NA,TRBV11-2,13,NA,TRBJ2-7
CASSLARGDTQYF,TGTGCCAGCAGCTTGGCGAGAGGGGATACGCAGTATTTT,NA,TRBV5-6,13,NA,TRBJ2-3
CASSLQGQGTYGYTF,TGTGCCAGCAGCTTACAGGGACAGGGGACTTATGGCTACACCTTC,NA,TRBV7-2,15,TRBD1,TRBJ1-2
CASSPPSLSYNEQFF,TGTGCCAGCAGCCCCCCCTCCCTCTCCTACAATGAGCAGTTCTTC,NA,TRBV28,15,NA,TRBJ2-1
CASSVGYEQYF,TGTGCCAGCAGTGTGGGCTACGAGCAGTACTTC,NA,TRBV2,11,NA,TRBJ2-7
CASSQGRLIETQYF,TGTGCCAGCAGCCAGGGGAGGCTAATTGAGACCCAGTACTTC,NA,TRBV6-5,14,NA,TRBJ2-5
CATPGGEAFF,TGTGCCACCCCGGGGGGGGAAGCTTTCTTT,NA,TRBV2,10,NA,TRBJ1-1
CASSLALAGVHNEQFF,TGCGCCAGCAGCTTGGCACTAGCGGGAGTCCACAATGAGCAGTTCTTC,NA,TRBV5-1,16,TRBD2,TRBJ2-1
CASSLGQGGGYTF,TGTGCCAGCAGCTTAGGCCAGGGTGGTGGCTACACCTTC,NA,TRBV7-2,13,NA,TRBJ1-2
CASSLLGTGTGETQYF,TGTGCCAGCAGTCTCCTCGGGACAGGGACTGGAGAGACCCAGTACTTC,NA,TRBV25-1,16,TRBD1,TRBJ2-5
CASSLAGRGGYTF,TGCGCCAGCAGCTTGGCGGGGCGGGGCGGCTACACCTTC,NA,TRBV5-1,13,NA,TRBJ1-2
CASSHSGGTNEKLFF,TGTGCCAGCAGCCACTCGGGGGGTACTAATGAAAAACTGTTTTTT,NA,TRBV7-9,15,NA,TRBJ1-4
CASSARDGTYEQYF,TGTGCCAGCAGCGCCAGGGACGGGACCTACGAGCAGTACTTC,once,TRBV7-9,14,NA,TRBJ2-7
CASSLFGDGNTEAFF,TGCGCCAGCAGCTTGTTCGGGGACGGGAACACTGAAGCTTTCTTT,NA,TRBV5-1,15,NA,TRBJ1-1
CTLGGSYNEQFF,TGCACCCTGGGGGGATCCTACAATGAGCAGTTCTTC,NA,TRBV29-1,12,NA,TRBJ2-1
CASSLFPLEIEAFF,TGCGCCAGCAGCTTGTTCCCACTTGAAATTGAAGCTTTCTTT,NA,TRBV5-1,14,NA,TRBJ1-1
CASSVDRVGEQYF,TGTGCCAGCAGCGTGGACCGGGTAGGGGAGCAGTACTTC,once,TRBV11-2,13,NA,TRBJ2-7
CASSPRQGEHEQYF,TGTGCCAGCTCACCCCGACAGGGAGAGCACGAGCAGTACTTC,NA,TRBV18,14,TRBD1,TRBJ2-7
CASRAGVGEKLFF,TGTGCCAGCAGGGCAGGGGTTGGTGAAAAACTGTTTTTT,NA,TRBV2,13,NA,TRBJ1-4
CARPDRVSGTDPDFYFQETQYF,TGTGCCAGACCGGACAGGGTTTCGGGAACCGACCCTGACTTCTACTTCCAAGAGACCCAGTACTTC,NA,TRBV19,22,TRBD1,TRBJ2-5
CASSLAFTSTDTQYF,TGCGCCAGCAGCTTGGCCTTCACAAGCACAGATACGCAGTATTTT,NA,TRBV5-1,15,NA,TRBJ2-3
CASSALTGRDTDTQYF,TGTGCCAGCAGTGCCCTGACAGGGAGGGACACAGATACGCAGTATTTT,once,TRBV6-1,16,NA,TRBJ2-3
CASSEWDSWEKPDTQYF,TGTGCCAGCAGTGAATGGGACAGTTGGGAGAAGCCAGATACGCAGTATTTT,NA,TRBV6-1,17,TRBD1,TRBJ2-3
CASKSTGARGEKLFF,TGTGCCAGCAAGAGTACAGGGGCGCGAGGTGAAAAACTGTTTTTT,NA,TRBV2,15,TRBD1,TRBJ1-4
CASSSSMNTEAFF,TGTGCCAGCAGTTCATCTATGAACACTGAAGCTTTCTTT,NA,TRBV28,13,NA,TRBJ1-1